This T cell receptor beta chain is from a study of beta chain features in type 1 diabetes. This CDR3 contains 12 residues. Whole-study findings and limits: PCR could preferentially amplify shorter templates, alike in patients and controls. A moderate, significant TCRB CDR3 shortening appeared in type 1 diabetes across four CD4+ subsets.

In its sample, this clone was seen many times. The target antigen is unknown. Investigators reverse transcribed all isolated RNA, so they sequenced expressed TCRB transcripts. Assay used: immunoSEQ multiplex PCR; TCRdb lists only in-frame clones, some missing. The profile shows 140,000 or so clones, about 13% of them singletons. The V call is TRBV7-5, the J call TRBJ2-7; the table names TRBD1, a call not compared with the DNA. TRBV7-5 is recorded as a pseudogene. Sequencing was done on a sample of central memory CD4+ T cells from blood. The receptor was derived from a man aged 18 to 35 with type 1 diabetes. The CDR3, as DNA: TGTGCCAGAAGCAGCAACAGGTACGAGCAGTACTTC. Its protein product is CARSSNRYEQYF.